This T cell receptor beta chain appears in the sequencing data of a study of radiotherapy plus CTLA-4 blockade in lung cancer (dated by TCRdb to 2017 to 2018). Regarding the study in general: Among the enrolled patients, about 20% had an objective response, and 31% reached disease control.

V has 4 bases trimmed and J has 6 bases trimmed; junction bases matching no gene number 6. The CDR1 and CDR2 encoded by the germline V gene are SGHTA and FQGNSA. The CDR3, cysteine through phenylalanine, is 16 amino acids long. Only CDR3 DNA is held: 48 bases, read in frame from base 1. A note on this clone: The specificity of this receptor is unknown. Base qualities are missing; no much larger clone stands one base away.

Study-wide findings and limitations: Increased serum interferon-beta after radiation, together with early dynamic changes in blood T cell clones, were reported to be the strongest predictors of response. After treatment with radiotherapy and ipilimumab, TCR clones that originated in tumors expanded in peripheral blood.

Focal radiation therapy combined with CTLA-4 blockade (ipilimumab) was tested in patients with chemo-refractory metastatic non-small-cell lung cancer. Libraries were built with the immunoSEQ multiplex PCR assay. TCRdb holds this immuneACCESS table with in-frame rearrangements only. Some clones are missing; in checked studies, unresolved V genes explain under half, and the rest has no known cause. The sample yields more than 55,000 clones; around 80% were counted once. Roughly 6.7% of the sample goes to the ten largest clones. The sample here was peripheral blood, taken from a patient treated with radiotherapy plus ipilimumab. This TCR derives from a human donor with non-small cell lung cancer whose response to radiotherapy plus ipilimumab could not be evaluated. Recombination linked TRBV7-2 to TRBJ2-2; 12 central nucleotides agree with TRBD2. The DNA is as follows: TGTGCCAGCAGCTCTCAACTAGCGGGGGGCGCCGGGGAGCTGTTTTTT. This translates into CASSSQLAGGAGELFF.